This T cell receptor (beta chain) was profiled in a study of STAT5B mutations in CD4+ large granular lymphocyte leukemia. Some clones are missing from TCRdb's copy, which holds only in-frame ones; the method was immunoSEQ multiplex PCR. The sample has tens of thousands of clones; roughly four fifths are singletons. Germline loops: CDR1 MNHEY, CDR2 SVGAGI. The CDR3 runs 14 residues. V gave up 0 bases and J gave up 2 bases, with 8 bases separating them. Buffy coats from healthy blood donors served as controls. Findings of the study overall: 8/27 top patient clones versus 2/35 control clones were TRBV06-family. CD4-sorted patient repertoires seemed more clonal than healthy CD4+ repertoires.

With respect to this clone: Antigen: not known.

The clonotype comes from a human donor in good health. What was sequenced was CD4+ T cells from blood buffy coats. The chain links TRBV6-5 to TRBJ2-7; maybe TRBD1 (5 bases). The CDR3 spells CASSYSSRAYEQYF. In nucleotides, the CDR3 is TGTGCCAGCAGTTACTCTTCCAGGGCCTACGAGCAGTACTTC.